This passage covers 16 T cell receptor beta chains from one sample sequenced in a study of CD8+ T cells in alopecia areata. Extracted RNA was reverse transcribed into cDNA, the sequencing template. Data came from immunoSEQ multiplex PCR; TCRdb stores just in-frame clones and leaves some out. This sample yields roughly 98,000 clones, of which roughly two thirds are seen a single time; 15% to 19% belongs to the top ten. Treatment reported: oral pan-JAK inhibitor, 5-10 mg twice daily. This specimen consisted of CD8+ T cells sorted from blood, obtained at week 4, from a patient treated with tofacitinib. These receptors were taken from a human donor with alopecia areata.

The rearrangement uses TRBV2 and TRBJ2-1, with 9 bases identical to TRBD2. V shed 6 bases and J 5 bases; nucleotides not matched to a gene: 11. This CDR3 has 16 amino acids. Germline loops: CDR1 SNHLY, CDR2 FYNNEI. CDR3 protein: CASSQLTLAGNNEQFF. The CDR3 DNA is TGTGCCAGCAGCCAATTAACCCTAGCGGGGAACAATGAGCAGTTCTTC.

The J gene is TRBJ2-3, the V gene TRBV6-5; D is unclear. Trimming stripped 3 bases from V and 0 bases from J, with 13 bases between. Germline CDR1 and CDR2: MNHEY and SVGAGI. The CDR3 loop spans 16 amino acids. The CDR3 DNA reads TGTGCCAGCAGTTATTTTCGTACCCCTAGCACAGATACGCAGTATTTT. Its protein is CASSYFRTPSTDTQYF.

The DNA of the CDR3 is TGTGCCAGCAGTTTATATACCCCCGGGACAGGGGGCAAGGGGGAGACCCAGTACTTC. The encoded protein is CASSLYTPGTGGKGETQYF. The rearrangement links TRBV27 to TRBJ2-5; TRBD1 aligns across 12 bases. CDR1 is MNHEY and CDR2 is SMNVEV in the germline V gene (reference sequence). The CDR3 loop spans 19 amino acids. V shed 1 base and J 5 bases; nucleotides not matched to a gene: 14.

This clone was seen a handful of times. The chain employs TRBV19 and TRBJ2-3; TRBD1 matches at 8 bases. Germline V gives CDR1 LNHDA, CDR2 SQIVND (reference sequence). The CDR3 consists of 17 residues. Unmatched junction bases numbered 13, after V lost 5 bases and J lost 3 bases. CDR3 sequence: CASSLDPTGERTDTQYF. As DNA, the CDR3 is TGTGCCAGTAGTCTCGACCCGACAGGGGAGCGGACAGATACGCAGTATTTT.

This clone was picked up a small number of times. The chain joins TRBV28 to TRBJ2-1, with 12 bases identical to TRBD1. The germline CDR1 and CDR2 sequences are MDHEN and SYDVKM. The CDR3 has 15 amino acids. J lost 2 bases, V lost 5 bases, and 1 base had no gene match. The DNA of the CDR3 is TGTGCCAGCAGTGGGGACAGGGGGCCCTACAATGAGCAGTTCTTC. Translating it yields CASSGDRGPYNEQFF.

The chain joins TRBV4-3 to TRBJ2-2; tentative D call: TRBD2 (7 bases). Between the trimmed V and J ends, which lost 0 bases and 2 bases, there was a span of 13 bases. CDR3 size: 17 residues. Germline assignment: CDR1 LGHNA and CDR2 YSLEER. The CDR3 coding sequence is TGCGCCAGCAGCCAAGATCGGGCGGGGGCCAACACCGGGGAGCTGTTTTTT. As protein: CASSQDRAGANTGELFF.

This rearrangement joins TRBV4-3 to TRBJ2-7; 7 nucleotides align to TRBD2. Germline loops: CDR1 LGHNA, CDR2 YSLEER. V lost 0 bases and J lost 2; bases outside the gene matches: 4. The CDR3 has 15 amino acids. The CDR3 sequence: CASSQEPAGTYEQYF. DNA for the CDR3: TGCGCCAGCAGCCAAGAGCCAGCGGGGACCTACGAGCAGTACTTC.

This clone was detected many times. This chain uses TRBV27 with TRBJ2-7; 14 bases agree with TRBD2. Trimming at V came to 6 bases and at J to 4 bases, leaving 11 bases not matched to a gene. The CDR3 is 17 amino acids. Germline values: CDR1 MNHEY, CDR2 SMNVEV (reference sequence). CDR3 nucleotide sequence: TGTGCCAGCAGCTTGACTGGGACTAGCGGGAGTGGGTACGAGCAGTACTTC. Protein: CASSLTGTSGSGYEQYF.

The chain is built from TRBV5-6 and TRBJ2-1; 12 nucleotides agree with TRBD2. The junction had 9 bases not matched to a gene; V was cut back by 4 bases and J by 7 bases. Germline V lookup: CDR1 SGHDT, CDR2 YYEEEE. The CDR3 is 16 residues long. This chain's CDR3 is CASSPMTSGSLNEQFF. CDR3 nucleotide sequence: TGTGCCAGCAGCCCTATGACTAGCGGGAGTTTGAATGAGCAGTTCTTC.

V and J are TRBV5-6 and TRBJ2-7; TRBD1 matches at 7 bases. The trim removed 3 bases at V and 2 bases at J, leaving 11 bases unmatched. The CDR3 runs 16 residues. The V gene's germline CDR1 is SGHDT and CDR2 YYEEEE. CDR3 sequence: CASSSEPDRSPYEQYF. CDR3 coding DNA: TGTGCCAGCAGCTCGGAACCGGACAGGAGCCCCTACGAGCAGTACTTC. The full variable domain, completed using reference TRBV5-6 and TRBJ2-7, is DAGVTQSPTHLIKTRGQQVTLRCSPKSGHDTVSWYQQALGQGPQFIFQYYEEEERQRGNFPDRFSGHQFPNYSSELNVNALLLGDSALYLCASSSEPDRSPYEQYFGPGTRLTVT.

This chain uses TRBV4-3 with TRBJ2-1, with D perhaps assigned TRBD1 or TRBD2 (5 bases each). Per germline, CDR1 LGHNA and CDR2 YSLEER. Trimming stripped 0 bases from V and 12 bases from J, with 18 bases between. This CDR3 spans 15 amino acids. The CDR3 loop is CASSQDRDPRVAQFF. CDR3 DNA: TGCGCCAGCAGCCAAGATCGGGACCCCCGGGTGGCGCAGTTCTTC.

This clone was counted a few times. The rearrangement joins TRBV7-8 to TRBJ1-5; 9 positions agree with TRBD1. Germline trimming cut 5 bases from V and 3 bases from J; bases unmatched to any gene: 5. The CDR3 consists of 15 residues. From germline, CDR1 is SGHVS and CDR2 FQNEAQ. The CDR3 DNA follows: TGTGCCAGCAGCAATACAGGGGGCTTCAATCAGCCCCAGCATTTT. Translating it yields CASSNTGGFNQPQHF.

V is TRBV2 and J is TRBJ2-1; D is possibly TRBD2 (7 bases). CDR3 length: 12 residues. The V gene lost 8 bases and the J gene lost 8 bases, with 13 bases spanning the gap. Germline CDR1 is SNHLY and CDR2 is FYNNEI. CDR3 protein: CASGGASYEQFF. Written as DNA, the CDR3 is TGTGCCAGCGGGGGGGCCAGTTATGAGCAGTTCTTC.

The chain combines TRBV25-1 with TRBJ1-6, with a possible D match to TRBD1 (6 bases). The V end was cut by 4 bases, the J end by 10 bases, with 11 bases between. Germline CDR1 MGHDK, CDR2 SYGVNS. The length of the CDR3 is 13 residues. CDR3 sequence: CASSAWGRSPLHF. The CDR3 bases are TGTGCCAGCAGTGCATGGGGGCGGTCACCCCTCCACTTT.

The chain recombines TRBV30 with TRBJ2-1, with 10 nucleotides matching TRBD1. CDR3 length equals 15 residues. J gave up 2 bases and V 3 bases, and 4 bases lay outside the gene matches. Germline CDR1 reads GTSNPN; CDR2 reads SVGIG (reference sequence). The CDR3 DNA follows: TGTGCCTGGAGGGCGGGGACAGGGGCCTACAATGAGCAGTTCTTC. This sequence encodes CAWRAGTGAYNEQFF.

The chain is built from TRBV14 and TRBJ2-1, with 13 bases fitting TRBD2. The trim removed 3 bases at V and 8 bases at J, leaving 7 bases unmatched. The CDR3 runs to 16 residues. Germline CDR1 and CDR2: SGHDN and FVKESK. CDR3 loop: CASSQEILAGGHEQFF. As DNA, the CDR3 is TGTGCCAGCAGCCAGGAAATACTAGCGGGGGGGCATGAGCAGTTCTTC.